One T cell receptor beta chain is described in this entry. Its specificity is unknown. The data are from a study of T cell responses to AZD1222 COVID-19 vaccine. Study results and limitations: It should be noted that donors were predominantly white British and more often female, and clonal diversity was possibly underestimated. Spike-specific TCR depth and breadth grew after two AZD1222 doses. Sampling captured repertoires only after the peak T cell response. Regions left unmutated in variants are reportedly the target of nearly half of spike-specific TCRs.

Assay: immunoSEQ multiplex PCR; the TCRdb copy retains only in-frame clones and omits some. Of over 95,000 clones listed, about 90% were seen once; the top ten hold about 15%. The sample was peripheral blood, taken 28 days after the second AZD1222 dose. This sequence originates from an adult who received the AZD1222 COVID-19 vaccine.

CDR3: CASSFLGGQGGNNEQFF. In DNA, the CDR3 is TGTGCCAGCAGCTTTTTGGGGGGACAGGGAGGTAACAATGAGCAGTTCTTC. The chain is built from TRBV7-3 and TRBJ2-1, with 9 bases lining up with TRBD1. V was pared by 3 bases and J by 5 bases, with 11 bases of the junction left unmatched. The CDR3 consists of 17 residues. Germline V gene data show CDR1 as SGHTA and CDR2 as FQGTGA.